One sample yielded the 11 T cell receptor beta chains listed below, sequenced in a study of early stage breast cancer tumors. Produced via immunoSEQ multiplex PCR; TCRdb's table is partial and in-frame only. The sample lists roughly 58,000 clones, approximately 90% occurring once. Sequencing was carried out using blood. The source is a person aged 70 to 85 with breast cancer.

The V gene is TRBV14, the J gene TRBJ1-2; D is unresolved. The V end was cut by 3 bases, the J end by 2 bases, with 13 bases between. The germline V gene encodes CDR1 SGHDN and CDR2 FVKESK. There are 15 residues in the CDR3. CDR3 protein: CASSQAEGANYGYTF. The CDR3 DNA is TGTGCCAGCAGCCAGGCGGAGGGAGCCAACTATGGCTACACCTTC.

The CDR3: CASSYREGNTEAFF. In nucleotides, the CDR3 is TGTGCCAGCAGTTACAGGGAGGGGAACACTGAAGCTTTCTTT. The genes are TRBV6-5 and TRBJ1-1, with D uncertain. Trimming took off 2 bases at V and 1 base at J, with 8 bases between the two ends. This CDR3 spans 14 amino acids. Germline CDR1 MNHEY, CDR2 SVGAGI.

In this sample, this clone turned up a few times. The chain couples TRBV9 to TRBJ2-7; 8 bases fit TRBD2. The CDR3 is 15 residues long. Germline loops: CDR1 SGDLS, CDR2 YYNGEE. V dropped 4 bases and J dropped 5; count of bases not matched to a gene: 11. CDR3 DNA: TGTGCCAGCAGCCCGAGGTGGGCGGGGGGACACGAGCAGTACTTC. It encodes CASSPRWAGGHEQYF.

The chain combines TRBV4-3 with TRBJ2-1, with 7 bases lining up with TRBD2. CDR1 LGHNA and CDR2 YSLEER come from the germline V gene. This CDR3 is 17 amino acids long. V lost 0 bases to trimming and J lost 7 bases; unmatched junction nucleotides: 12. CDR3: CASSQEFGEGWRNEQFF. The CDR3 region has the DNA TGCGCCAGCAGCCAAGAGTTTGGGGAGGGTTGGAGAAATGAGCAGTTCTTC.

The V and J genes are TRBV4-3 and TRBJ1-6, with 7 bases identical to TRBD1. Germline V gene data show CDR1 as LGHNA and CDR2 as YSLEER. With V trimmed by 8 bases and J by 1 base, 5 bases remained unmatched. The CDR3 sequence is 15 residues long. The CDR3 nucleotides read TGCGCCAGCGGGGTGACAGGGTCCTATAATTCACCCCTCCACTTT. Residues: CASGVTGSYNSPLHF.

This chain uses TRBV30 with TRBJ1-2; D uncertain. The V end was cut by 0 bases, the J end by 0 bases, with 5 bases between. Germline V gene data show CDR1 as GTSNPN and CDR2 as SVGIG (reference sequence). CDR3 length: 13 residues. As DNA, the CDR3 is TGTGCCTGGAGTGTATCGTCTAACTATGGCTACACCTTC. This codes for CAWSVSSNYGYTF.

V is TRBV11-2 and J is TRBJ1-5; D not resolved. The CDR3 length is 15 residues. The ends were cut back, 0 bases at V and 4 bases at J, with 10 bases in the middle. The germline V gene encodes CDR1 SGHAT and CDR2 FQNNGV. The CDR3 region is CASSLDGRENQPQHF. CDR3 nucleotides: TGTGCCAGCAGCTTAGACGGGAGGGAGAATCAGCCCCAGCATTTT.

In DNA form, the CDR3 reads TGTGCCAGCAGCTTAGTGAGCGGGGGCCCCGCGGATACGCAGTATTTT. Encoded protein: CASSLVSGGPADTQYF. The chain carries TRBV11-3 and TRBJ2-3, with TRBD2 identical over 8 bases. From germline, CDR1 is SGHNT and CDR2 YENEEA. Trimming removed 1 base from V and 6 bases from J; junction bases left unmatched: 9. The CDR3 sequence is 16 residues long.

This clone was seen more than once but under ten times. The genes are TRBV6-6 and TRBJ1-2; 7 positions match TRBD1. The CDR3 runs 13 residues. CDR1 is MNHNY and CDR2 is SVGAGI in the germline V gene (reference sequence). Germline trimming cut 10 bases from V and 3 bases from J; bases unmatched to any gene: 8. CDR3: CATIRDSYYGYTF. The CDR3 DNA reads TGTGCCACCATCAGGGACAGCTACTATGGCTACACCTTC.

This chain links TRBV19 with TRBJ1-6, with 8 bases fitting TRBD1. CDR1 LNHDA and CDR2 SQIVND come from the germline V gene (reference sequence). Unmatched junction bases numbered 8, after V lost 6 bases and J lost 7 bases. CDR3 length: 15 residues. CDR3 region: CASSPTGVNNSPLHF. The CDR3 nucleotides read TGTGCCAGTAGCCCGACAGGGGTCAACAATTCACCCCTCCACTTT. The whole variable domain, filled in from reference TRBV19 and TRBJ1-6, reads DGGITQSPKYLFRKEGQNVTLSCEQNLNHDAMYWYRQDPGQGLRLIYYSQIVNDFQKGDIAEGYSVSREKKESFPLTVTSAQKNPTAFYLCASSPTGVNNSPLHFGNGTRLTVT.

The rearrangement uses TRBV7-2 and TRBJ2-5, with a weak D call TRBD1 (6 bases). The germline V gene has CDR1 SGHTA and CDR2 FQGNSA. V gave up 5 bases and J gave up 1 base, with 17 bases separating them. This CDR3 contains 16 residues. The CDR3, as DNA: TGTGCCAGCAGCACGCGCGGGCAGGGGACCCAAGAGACCCAGTACTTC. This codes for CASSTRGQGTQETQYF.